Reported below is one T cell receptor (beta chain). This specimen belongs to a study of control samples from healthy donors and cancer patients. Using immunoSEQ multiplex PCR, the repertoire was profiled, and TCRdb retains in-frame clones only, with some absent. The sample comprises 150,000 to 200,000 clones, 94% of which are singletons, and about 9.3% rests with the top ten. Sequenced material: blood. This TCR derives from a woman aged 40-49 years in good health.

The CDR3 nucleotides are TGTGCCAGCAGCCCGCAGGGGACGTCTAATGAAAAACTGTTTTTT. Its protein is CASSPQGTSNEKLFF. The rearrangement uses TRBV7-2 and TRBJ1-4; D is possibly TRBD1 (6 bases). Germline V gene lookup returns CDR1 SGHTA and CDR2 FQGNSA. Trimming took 5 bases from V and 3 from J, leaving 13 bases between them. The CDR3 consists of 15 residues.